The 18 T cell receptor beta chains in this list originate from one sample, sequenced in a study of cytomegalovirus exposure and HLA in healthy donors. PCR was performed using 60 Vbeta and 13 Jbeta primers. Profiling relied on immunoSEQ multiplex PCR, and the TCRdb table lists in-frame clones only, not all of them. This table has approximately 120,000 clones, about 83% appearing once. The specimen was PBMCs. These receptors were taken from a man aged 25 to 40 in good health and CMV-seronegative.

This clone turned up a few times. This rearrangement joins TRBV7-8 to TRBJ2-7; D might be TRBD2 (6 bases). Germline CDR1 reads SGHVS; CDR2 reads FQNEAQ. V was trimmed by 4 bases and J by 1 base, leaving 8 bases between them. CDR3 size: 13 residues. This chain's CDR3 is CASSWAGSYEQYF. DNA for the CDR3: TGTGCCAGCAGCTGGGCGGGATCCTACGAGCAGTACTTC.

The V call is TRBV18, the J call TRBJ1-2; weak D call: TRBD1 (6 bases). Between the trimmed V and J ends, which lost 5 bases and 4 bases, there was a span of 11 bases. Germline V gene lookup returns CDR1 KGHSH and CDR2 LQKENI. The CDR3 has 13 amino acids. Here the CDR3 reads CASSEDSIYGYTF. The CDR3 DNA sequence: TGTGCCAGCTCAGAGGACAGCATCTATGGCTACACCTTC.

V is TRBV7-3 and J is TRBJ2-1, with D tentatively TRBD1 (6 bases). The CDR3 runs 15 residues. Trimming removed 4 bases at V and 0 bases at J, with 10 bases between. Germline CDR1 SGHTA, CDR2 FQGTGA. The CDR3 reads CASSSGDPSYNEQFF. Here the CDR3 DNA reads TGTGCCAGCAGCTCAGGGGACCCCTCCTACAATGAGCAGTTCTTC.

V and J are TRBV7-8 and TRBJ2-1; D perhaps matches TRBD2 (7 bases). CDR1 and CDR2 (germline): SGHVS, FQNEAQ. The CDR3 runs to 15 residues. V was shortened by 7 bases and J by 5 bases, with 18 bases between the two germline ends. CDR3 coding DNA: TGTGCCAGCATTAACGGGGGGCGGCGAGACAATGAGCAGTTCTTC. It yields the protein CASINGGRRDNEQFF.

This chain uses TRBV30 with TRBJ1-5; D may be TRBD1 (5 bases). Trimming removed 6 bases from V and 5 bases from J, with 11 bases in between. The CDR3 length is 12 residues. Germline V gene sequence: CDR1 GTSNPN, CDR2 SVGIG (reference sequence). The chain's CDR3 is CACPREDQPQHF. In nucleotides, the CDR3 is TGTGCCTGTCCCAGGGAGGATCAGCCCCAGCATTTT.

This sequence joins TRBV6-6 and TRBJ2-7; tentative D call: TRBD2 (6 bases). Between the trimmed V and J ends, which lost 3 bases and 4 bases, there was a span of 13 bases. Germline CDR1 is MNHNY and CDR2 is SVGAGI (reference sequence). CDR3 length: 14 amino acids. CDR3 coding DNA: TGTGCCAGCAGTTATGACGGGAGTTCTTACGAGCAGTACTTC. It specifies CASSYDGSSYEQYF.

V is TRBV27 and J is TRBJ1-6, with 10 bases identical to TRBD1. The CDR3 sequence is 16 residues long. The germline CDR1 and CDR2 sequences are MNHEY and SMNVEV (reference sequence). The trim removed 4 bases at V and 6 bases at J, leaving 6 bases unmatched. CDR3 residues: CASSSRQGAGNSPLHF. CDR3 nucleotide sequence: TGTGCCAGCAGTTCTCGACAGGGGGCCGGTAATTCACCCCTCCACTTT.

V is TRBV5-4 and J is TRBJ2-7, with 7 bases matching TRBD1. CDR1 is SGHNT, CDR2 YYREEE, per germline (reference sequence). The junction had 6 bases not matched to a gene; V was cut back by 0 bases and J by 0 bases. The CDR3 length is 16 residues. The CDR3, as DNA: TGTGCCAGCAGCTTGGGAGGGACAGCCAGCTCCTACGAGCAGTACTTC. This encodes CASSLGGTASSYEQYF.

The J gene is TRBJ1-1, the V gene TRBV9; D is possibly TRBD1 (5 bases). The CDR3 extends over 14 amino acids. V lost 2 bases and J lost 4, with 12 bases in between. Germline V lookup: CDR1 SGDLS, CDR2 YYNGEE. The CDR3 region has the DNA TGTGCCAGCAGCGTTTCAGGGAAGGGCACTGAAGCTTTCTTT. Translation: CASSVSGKGTEAFF.

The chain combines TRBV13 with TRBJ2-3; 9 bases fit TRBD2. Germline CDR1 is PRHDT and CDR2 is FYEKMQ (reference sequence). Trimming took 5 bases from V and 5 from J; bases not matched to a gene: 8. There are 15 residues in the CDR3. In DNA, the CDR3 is TGTGCCAGCAGCCCCTGGGGACTAGCCGGAGATACGCAGTATTTT. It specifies CASSPWGLAGDTQYF.

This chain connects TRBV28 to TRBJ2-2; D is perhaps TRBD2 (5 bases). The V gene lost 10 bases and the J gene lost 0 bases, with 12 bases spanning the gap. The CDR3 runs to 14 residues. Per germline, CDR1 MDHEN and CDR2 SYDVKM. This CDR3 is CATRTGTNTGELFF. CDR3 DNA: TGTGCCACGCGTACCGGGACGAACACCGGGGAGCTGTTTTTT. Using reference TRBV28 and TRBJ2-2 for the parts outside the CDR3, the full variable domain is DVKVTQSSRYLVKRTGEKVFLECVQDMDHENMFWYRQDPGLGLRLIYFSYDVKMKEKGDIPEGYSVSREKKERFSLILESASTNQTSMYLCATRTGTNTGELFFGEGSRLTVL.

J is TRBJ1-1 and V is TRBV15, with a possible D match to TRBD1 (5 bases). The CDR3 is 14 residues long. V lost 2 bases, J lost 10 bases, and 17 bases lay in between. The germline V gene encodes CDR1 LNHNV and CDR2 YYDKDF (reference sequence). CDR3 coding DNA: TGTGCCACCAGCAGATCGACAGCTCTCCAAGGAGCTTTCTTT. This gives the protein CATSRSTALQGAFF.

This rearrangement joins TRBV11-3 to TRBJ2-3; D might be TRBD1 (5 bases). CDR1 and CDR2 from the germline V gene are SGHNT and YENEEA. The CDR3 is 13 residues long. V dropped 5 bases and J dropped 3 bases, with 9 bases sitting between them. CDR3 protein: CASSTRETDTQYF. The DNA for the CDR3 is TGTGCCAGCAGCACCAGGGAAACAGATACGCAGTATTTT.

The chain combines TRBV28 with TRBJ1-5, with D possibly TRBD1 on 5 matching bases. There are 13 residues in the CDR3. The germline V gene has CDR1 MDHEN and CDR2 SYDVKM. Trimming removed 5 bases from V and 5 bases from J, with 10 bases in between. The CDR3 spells CASSPAGDQPQHF. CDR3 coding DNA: TGTGCCAGCAGTCCTGCGGGGGATCAGCCCCAGCATTTT. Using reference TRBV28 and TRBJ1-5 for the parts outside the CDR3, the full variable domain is DVKVTQSSRYLVKRTGEKVFLECVQDMDHENMFWYRQDPGLGLRLIYFSYDVKMKEKGDIPEGYSVSREKKERFSLILESASTNQTSMYLCASSPAGDQPQHFGDGTRLSIL.

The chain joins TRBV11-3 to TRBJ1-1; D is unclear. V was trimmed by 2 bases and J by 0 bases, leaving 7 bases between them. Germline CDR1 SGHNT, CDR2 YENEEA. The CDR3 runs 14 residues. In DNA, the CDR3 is TGTGCCAGCAGCTTAAGCGCGATGAACACTGAAGCTTTCTTT. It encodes CASSLSAMNTEAFF.

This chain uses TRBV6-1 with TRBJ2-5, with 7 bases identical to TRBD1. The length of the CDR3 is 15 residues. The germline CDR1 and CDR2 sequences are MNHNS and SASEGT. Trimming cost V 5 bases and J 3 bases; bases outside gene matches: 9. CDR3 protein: CASSLQGSGKETQYF. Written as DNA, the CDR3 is TGTGCCAGCAGTTTACAGGGGTCGGGGAAAGAGACCCAGTACTTC.

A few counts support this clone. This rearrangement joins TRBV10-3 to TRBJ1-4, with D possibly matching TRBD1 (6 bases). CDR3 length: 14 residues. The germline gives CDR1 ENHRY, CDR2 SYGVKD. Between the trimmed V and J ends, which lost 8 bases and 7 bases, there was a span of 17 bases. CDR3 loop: CAIGDEGGSEKLFF. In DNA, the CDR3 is TGTGCCATCGGGGATGAGGGGGGGAGTGAAAAACTGTTTTTT.

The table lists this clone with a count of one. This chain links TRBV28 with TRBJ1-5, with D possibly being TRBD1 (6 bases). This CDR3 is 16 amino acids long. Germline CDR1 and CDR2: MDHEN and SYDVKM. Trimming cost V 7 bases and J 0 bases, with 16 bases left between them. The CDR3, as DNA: TGTGCCAGCACCCTAACAGGGACCTATAGCAATCAGCCCCAGCATTTT. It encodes CASTLTGTYSNQPQHF. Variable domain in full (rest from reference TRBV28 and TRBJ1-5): DVKVTQSSRYLVKRTGEKVFLECVQDMDHENMFWYRQDPGLGLRLIYFSYDVKMKEKGDIPEGYSVSREKKERFSLILESASTNQTSMYLCASTLTGTYSNQPQHFGDGTRLSIL.